The 11 T cell receptor beta chains below all came from one sample that was sequenced in a study of cytomegalovirus exposure and HLA in healthy donors. 13 Jbeta primers and 60 Vbeta primers were used for the PCR. Assay used: immunoSEQ multiplex PCR; TCRdb lists only in-frame clones, some missing. The repertoire holds about 110,000 clones, with 65% to 85% as singletons. Source material: PBMCs. The receptors here all came from a man aged 18 to 30 in good health and CMV-seronegative.

The chain has TRBV28 and TRBJ1-4; 7 bases line up with TRBD1. This CDR3 has 12 amino acids. V trimming: 7 bases; J trimming: 7 bases; junction bases outside the gene matches: 3. Germline CDR1 MDHEN, CDR2 SYDVKM. The DNA of the CDR3 is TGTGCCAGCACGACAGGGAGTGAAAAACTGTTTTTT. Translation: CASTTGSEKLFF.

The rearrangement joins TRBV29-1 to TRBJ1-6, with 8 bases lining up with TRBD1. The V gene end was trimmed by 4 bases and the J gene end by 10 bases; junction bases not matched to a gene: 6. Germline lookup yields CDR1 SQVTM and CDR2 ANQGSEA. The length of the CDR3 is 13 residues. Here the CDR3 reads CSVVDRVGSPLHF. The CDR3 DNA is TGCAGCGTTGTGGACAGGGTGGGGTCACCCCTCCACTTT. Variable domain in full (rest from reference TRBV29-1 and TRBJ1-6): SAVISQKPSRDICQRGTSLTIQCQVDSQVTMMFWYRQQPGQSLTLIATANQGSEATYESGFVIDKFPISRPNLTFSTLTVSNMSPEDSSIYLCSVVDRVGSPLHFGNGTRLTVT.

This rearrangement joins TRBV7-3 to TRBJ2-1; no clear D. The CDR3 runs to 15 residues. CDR1 and CDR2 from the germline V gene are SGHTA and FQGTGA. The V end lost 1 base, the J end lost 0 bases, and 7 bases lay between the germline ends. The CDR3 DNA follows: TGTGCCAGCAGCTTAAACCCGAGCTCCTACAATGAGCAGTTCTTC. This codes for CASSLNPSSYNEQFF.

The J gene is TRBJ2-3, the V gene TRBV5-6; perhaps TRBD2 as D (5 bases). This CDR3 comprises 14 residues. Trimming stripped 3 bases from V and 9 bases from J, with 17 bases between. Germline CDR1 reads SGHDT; CDR2 reads YYEEEE. Written as DNA, the CDR3 is TGTGCCAGCAGCTCCGGGGTGCGCCCGAGCACGCAGTATTTT. This sequence encodes CASSSGVRPSTQYF.

The chain employs TRBV20-1 and TRBJ2-5, with 8 nucleotides matching TRBD1. CDR1 and CDR2 from the germline V gene are DFQATT and SNEGSKA (reference sequence). CDR3 length equals 11 residues. The V gene end was trimmed by 7 bases and the J gene end by 3 bases; junction bases not matched to a gene: 1. The CDR3 bases are TGCAGTGGGACAGGGAAAGAGACCCAGTACTTC. Encoded protein: CSGTGKETQYF.

The chain employs TRBV5-4 and TRBJ1-6, with a possible D match to TRBD1 (6 bases). From germline, CDR1 is SGHNT and CDR2 YYREEE (reference sequence). This CDR3 has 19 amino acids. The V gene lost 0 bases and the J gene lost 0 bases, with 16 bases spanning the gap. CDR3 nucleotide sequence: TGTGCCAGCAGCTTGGGGTCAGGGGTAGGAAGCTCCTATAATTCACCCCTCCACTTT. Its protein product is CASSLGSGVGSSYNSPLHF.

The chain combines TRBV6-1 with TRBJ2-5; TRBD1 matches 9 bases. V was clipped by 8 bases and J by 5 bases; unmatched bases: 6. The CDR3 has 13 amino acids. Looked up from germline, CDR1 is MNHNS and CDR2 is SASEGT. The CDR3 sequence is CASGGQGLETQYF. The CDR3 region has the DNA TGTGCCAGCGGGGGACAGGGTTTGGAGACCCAGTACTTC.

The rearrangement uses TRBV19 and TRBJ2-2; 10 bases map to TRBD1. Germline trimming cut 8 bases from V and 5 bases from J; bases unmatched to any gene: 5. The CDR3 spans 14 residues. Germline V gene lookup returns CDR1 LNHDA and CDR2 SQIVND (reference sequence). The DNA for the CDR3 is TGTGCCAGTGCCGGGACAGGGGATACCGGGGAGCTGTTTTTT. It is translated as CASAGTGDTGELFF.

The table lists this clone with many counts. The sample holds other DNA sequences that translate to the same CDR3. The chain employs TRBV7-9 and TRBJ1-2; possibly TRBD1 for D (6 bases). The germline V and J ends were trimmed by 0 bases and 8 bases, with 10 bases remaining between them. CDR1 and CDR2 (germline): SEHNR, FQNEAQ (reference sequence). This CDR3 is built from 13 residues. In DNA, the CDR3 is TGTGCCAGCAGCTTAGCACAGGGCTGGGGCTACACCTTC. Translated, it gives CASSLAQGWGYTF.

This clone was counted only a few times. The rearrangement uses TRBV5-1 and TRBJ2-1, with D possibly TRBD1 on 5 matching bases. Between the trimmed V and J ends, which lost 0 bases and 9 bases, there was a span of 10 bases. Germline V CDR1 and CDR2: SGHRS, YFSETQ. The CDR3 is 13 amino acids. The CDR3 spells CASSLEPRAEQFF. The CDR3 nucleotides read TGCGCCAGCAGCTTGGAGCCCAGGGCTGAGCAGTTCTTC.

This rearrangement joins TRBV7-3 to TRBJ1-1; 8 nucleotides agree with TRBD1. CDR1 and CDR2 from the germline V gene are SGHTA and FQGTGA. This CDR3 contains 14 residues. J gave up 6 bases and V 5 bases, and 8 bases lay outside the gene matches. CDR3 DNA sequence: TGTGCCAGCAGCCCAACCGACAGGGGCGCTGAAGCTTTCTTT. Encoded protein: CASSPTDRGAEAFF.